The T cell receptor beta chain under discussion was sequenced for a study of shared clonotypes between healthy human individuals. CD4+ cells yielded CD45RA+ naive and CD45RA-negative memory subsets. On this clone itself: Other DNA sequences in the same sample also yield this CDR3.

Libraries were prepared by immunoSEQ multiplex PCR; TCRdb keeps only in-frame clonotypes and omits some of them. The profile covers under 2.5 million clones, with approximately 90% appearing a single time and 0.3% to 0.45% taken by the ten largest. V dropped 4 bases and J dropped 5; count of bases not matched to a gene: 5. Germline V CDR1 and CDR2: SGHRS, YFSETQ. The CDR3 spans 15 residues. This receptor was obtained from a man between 18 and 35 years old in good health. Some clones in this sample may be carry-over from other donors' samples. This sequence joins TRBV5-1 and TRBJ2-1, with 11 bases lining up with TRBD2. Sequencing input: naive CD4+ T cells from PBMCs. Sample subset: CD45RA+ positively selected. The chain's CDR3 is CASSILAGVHNEQFF. The DNA for the CDR3 is TGCGCCAGCAGCATACTAGCGGGAGTCCACAATGAGCAGTTCTTC.